The 27 T cell receptor beta chains presented below share a single source sample, sequenced in a study of T-cell reconstitution after alpha-beta-depleted transplantation in children. Library preparation (for TCRbeta) was performed with unique molecular identifiers. TCRdb passed the PCR reads through MiXCR, listing each CDR3 protein once. The data hold over 200,000 distinct CDR3 sequences, with around 7.7% observed a single time. Here the sequenced sample was PBMCs, mostly from graft donor cells, taken 360 days after TCRalphabeta/CD19-depleted stem cell transplant. The receptor set was obtained from a male patient aged 2-10 years who had a stem cell transplant for acute myeloid leukemia, so the T cells may come from the graft donor.

V and J are TRBV7-7 and TRBJ2-7; 9 bases align to TRBD2. The germline V gene encodes CDR1 SSHAT and CDR2 FNYEAQ (reference sequence). This CDR3 contains 14 residues. CDR3 protein: CASSPLAGPYEQYV. In nucleotides, the CDR3 is TGTGCTAGCAGCCCTCTAGCGGGGCCCTACGAGCAGTACGTC.

This clonotype was seen once. The chain links TRBV20-1 to TRBJ2-7, with 10 bases lining up with TRBD2. This CDR3 comprises 15 residues. The V gene's germline CDR1 is DFQATT and CDR2 SNEGSKA (reference sequence). V lost 5 bases to trimming and J lost 0 bases; unmatched junction nucleotides: 7. In DNA form, the CDR3 reads TGCAGTGCTTTTACAGCGGGAGGGAACTCCTACGAGCAGTACTTC. Translation: CSAFTAGGNSYEQYF.

V is TRBV15 and J is TRBJ2-1, with D perhaps TRBD1 or TRBD2 (6 bases each). V lost 5 bases and J lost 6, with 20 bases in between. CDR1 and CDR2 (germline): LNHNV, YYDKDF (reference sequence). This CDR3 spans 16 amino acids. CDR3 in amino acids: CATSFEGGSGPNEQFF. In nucleotides, the CDR3 is TGTGCCACCAGCTTCGAAGGGGGGTCTGGCCCCAATGAGCAGTTCTTC.

The chain uses TRBV27 and TRBJ2-7; 10 bases match TRBD1. Germline CDR1 reads MNHEY; CDR2 reads SMNVEV (reference sequence). Trimming took 7 bases from V and 3 from J; bases not matched to a gene: 3. This CDR3 has 13 residues. CDR3 in amino acids: CASTRTGGYEQYF. CDR3 nucleotide sequence: TGTGCCAGCACCCGGACAGGGGGCTACGAGCAGTACTTC.

This clonotype was observed a handful of times. The chain links TRBV24-1 to TRBJ2-2, with 13 bases fitting TRBD2. CDR3 size: 21 residues. Germline lookup yields CDR1 KGHDR and CDR2 SFDVKD. The chain's CDR3 is CGASDLIITSGRGMNTGELFF. The CDR3 nucleotides read TGTGGGGCCAGTGATTTGATAATAACTAGCGGGAGGGGAATGAACACCGGGGAGCTGTTTTTT.

This clonotype was counted between two and nine times. CDR3 DNA sequence: TGTGCCAGCAGCTTAGCGCGCCTCAGAGCTATTAATGAAAAACTGTTTTTT. The encoded protein is CASSLARLRAINEKLFF. This rearrangement joins TRBV7-8 to TRBJ1-4; D uncertain. The ends were cut back, 0 bases at V and 4 bases at J, with 15 bases in the middle. Germline lookup yields CDR1 SGHVS and CDR2 FQNEAQ. The CDR3 extends over 17 amino acids. The whole variable domain, filled in from reference TRBV7-8 and TRBJ1-4, reads GAGVSQSPRYKVAKRGQDVALRCDPISGHVSLFWYQQALGQGPEFLTYFQNEAQLDKSGLPSDRFFAERPEGSVSTLKIQRTQQEDSAVYLCASSLARLRAINEKLFFGSGTQLSVL.

This clonotype was counted ten times or more. The chain joins TRBV10-3 to TRBJ2-7, with TRBD1 as a possible D gene (6 bases). This CDR3 is built from 13 residues. Germline CDR1 ENHRY, CDR2 SYGVKD. The CDR3 region is CAISERTGYGQYV. In nucleotides, the CDR3 is TGTGCCATCAGTGAGCGCACAGGGTACGGGCAGTACGTC.

In this sample, this clonotype turned up many times. The rearrangement uses TRBV20-1 and TRBJ2-3; D not certain. This CDR3 has 12 residues. Trimming pared 3 bases from V and 3 bases from J, leaving 7 bases between. CDR1 is DFQATT, CDR2 SNEGSKA, per germline (reference sequence). The CDR3 DNA sequence: TGCAGTGCTAGTCAGTTAACAGATACGCAGTATTTT. Translating gives CSASQLTDTQYF.

This clonotype appeared a few times. The chain recombines TRBV5-6 with TRBJ2-1, with 11 bases lining up with TRBD2. V lost 4 bases, J lost 3 bases, and 6 bases stayed unmatched. The CDR3 has 16 amino acids. Looked up from germline, CDR1 is SGHDT and CDR2 is YYEEEE. CDR3 bases: TGTGCCAGCAGCCCATCCGGGACTAGCGGCTACAATGAGCAGTTCTTC. This gives the protein CASSPSGTSGYNEQFF.

This clonotype has a count of ten or more. This chain connects TRBV12-3 or TRBV12-4 to TRBJ2-6; D gene ambiguous. The CDR3 extends over 16 amino acids. V was shortened by 6 bases and J by 1 base, with 13 bases between the two germline ends. CDR3 protein: CASSHFRASGANVLTF. The CDR3 nucleotides are TGTGCCAGCAGCCATTTTCGTGCGTCTGGGGCCAACGTCCTGACTTTC.

The CDR3 coding sequence is TGTGCCAGCAGCGCACTCAGTTCTAGCGGGAACACCGGGGAGCTGTTTTTT. Its protein is CASSALSSSGNTGELFF. The chain has TRBV9 and TRBJ2-2, with 7 nucleotides matching TRBD2. This CDR3 region has 17 residues. V shed 3 bases, J shed 1 base, and the junction held 9 bases outside the gene matches. CDR1 and CDR2 from the germline V gene are SGDLS and YYNGEE.

This clonotype was observed a few times. The genes are TRBV18 and TRBJ2-5; D might be TRBD2 (5 bases). CDR3 length equals 13 residues. Germline lookup yields CDR1 KGHSH and CDR2 LQKENI. V dropped 3 bases and J dropped 7 bases, with 12 bases sitting between them. Written as DNA, the CDR3 is TGTGCCAGCTCACCTTTTGGGAGTGTGACCCAGTACTTC. This sequence encodes CASSPFGSVTQYF.

Many counts were recorded for this clonotype. The genes are TRBV6-5 and TRBJ2-7; no clear D. Germline V gene data show CDR1 as MNHEY and CDR2 as SVGAGI. The CDR3 sequence is 16 residues long. The ends were cut back, 2 bases at V and 2 bases at J, with 16 bases in the middle. CDR3: CASSYRGRPGTYEQYF. The CDR3 DNA is TGTGCCAGCAGTTACCGAGGTCGGCCCGGAACCTACGAGCAGTACTTC.

In its sample, this clonotype was seen a few times. The J gene is TRBJ1-1, the V gene TRBV5-1; the D gene is possibly TRBD1 (5 bases). Germline CDR1 SGHRS, CDR2 YFSETQ. CDR3 size: 18 residues. The V gene lost 5 bases and the J gene lost 1 base, with 24 bases spanning the gap. CDR3 sequence: CASSSLWHLSTGNTEAFF. CDR3 sequence (DNA): TGCGCCAGCAGTTCACTTTGGCACCTTTCTACAGGGAACACTGAAGCTTTCTTT. The whole variable domain, remainder taken from reference TRBV5-1 and TRBJ1-1, is KAGVTQTPRYLIKTRGQQVTLSCSPISGHRSVSWYQQTPGQGLQFLFEYFSETQRNKGNFPGRFSGRQFSNSRSEMNVSTLELGDSALYLCASSSLWHLSTGNTEAFFGQGTRLTVV.

This clonotype has a handful of counts. The chain joins TRBV3-1 to TRBJ2-7; TRBD1 aligns across 8 bases. The CDR3 is made up of 14 amino acids. CDR1 is LGHDT and CDR2 is YNNKEL in the germline V gene (reference sequence). V trimming: 6 bases; J trimming: 4 bases; junction bases outside the gene matches: 8. DNA of the CDR3: TGTGCCAGCAGTTCCGGGACAGGACTATACGAGCAGTACGTC. Its protein is CASSSGTGLYEQYV.

Many counts were recorded for this clonotype. The chain combines TRBV20-1 with TRBJ2-3, with 14 nucleotides matching TRBD2. V dropped 5 bases and J dropped 6; count of bases not matched to a gene: 7. Germline assignment: CDR1 DFQATT and CDR2 SNEGSKA (reference sequence). The CDR3 length is 15 residues. The CDR3 DNA follows: TGCAGTGCTGGCAGGACTAGCGGGGGGTGGGATACGCAGTATTTT. This codes for CSAGRTSGGWDTQYF.

This clonotype was picked up a small number of times. The genes are TRBV12-3 or TRBV12-4 and TRBJ1-2; 8 bases match TRBD1. With 5 bases clipped from V and 7 bases from J, the junction kept 9 bases outside the gene matches. This CDR3 is built from 14 residues. CDR3 bases: TGTGCCAGCAGTACCGGACAGGGAGTACGTGGCTACACCTTC. Translation gives CASSTGQGVRGYTF.

Many counts were recorded for this clonotype. The gene calls are TRBV5-1 and TRBJ1-1; D not certain. The V and J ends lost 1 base and 7 bases respectively, with 8 bases between them. The germline gives CDR1 SGHRS, CDR2 YFSETQ. This CDR3 comprises 12 residues. CDR3 nucleotide sequence: TGCGCCAGCAGCTTGTCAGGCCTTGAAGCTTTCTTT. It codes for CASSLSGLEAFF.

Many counts were recorded for this clonotype. J is TRBJ2-5 and V is TRBV12-3 or TRBV12-4; D perhaps matches TRBD2 (5 bases). This CDR3 is 13 amino acids long. V was trimmed by 5 bases and J by 4 bases, leaving 11 bases between them. The CDR3 protein is CASSDHGGETQYF. CDR3 DNA: TGTGCCAGCAGTGATCATGGAGGAGAGACCCAGTACTTC.

This clonotype has only a few counts. The rearrangement links TRBV4-1 to TRBJ2-1; TRBD2 matches at 8 bases. Trimming removed 0 bases from V and 7 bases from J; junction bases left unmatched: 11. This CDR3 spans 17 amino acids. In germline, CDR1 is MGHRA, CDR2 YSYEKL. The CDR3 coding sequence is TGCGCCAGCAGCCAAGAGGGACTAGTTATCGTCGGGAATGAGCAGTTCTTC. Protein: CASSQEGLVIVGNEQFF.

This clonotype was seen repeatedly, ten times or more. The rearrangement joins TRBV7-6 to TRBJ1-1, with 7 bases fitting TRBD1. CDR3 length equals 12 residues. With V trimmed by 5 bases and J by 9 bases, 6 bases remained unmatched. Germline CDR1 and CDR2: SGHVS and FNYEAQ. The CDR3 here is CASSQGEGKAFF. The CDR3 DNA sequence: TGTGCCAGCAGCCAGGGGGAGGGGAAAGCTTTCTTT.

This clonotype was seen more than once but under ten times. V is TRBV5-1 and J is TRBJ1-1; 7 bases map to TRBD1. V lost 2 bases and J lost 1; bases outside the gene matches: 8. The CDR3 totals 16 residues. CDR1 and CDR2 (germline): SGHRS, YFSETQ. CDR3 nucleotide sequence: TGCGCCAGCAGCTTTCTTGGGACAGCTCAGAACACTGAAGCTTTCTTT. Translation: CASSFLGTAQNTEAFF.

The V gene is TRBV11-2, the J gene TRBJ2-3, with TRBD2 identical over 11 bases. The V and J ends lost 0 bases and 0 bases, in that order; junction bases with no gene match: 5. This CDR3 spans 18 amino acids. The germline gives CDR1 SGHAT, CDR2 FQNNGV. The CDR3 reads CASSLEVGLAVSTDTQYF. The CDR3 DNA follows: TGTGCCAGCAGCTTAGAGGTGGGACTAGCGGTTAGCACAGATACGCAGTATTTT.

This clonotype showed up just a few times. The chain has TRBV5-1 and TRBJ2-5, with a weak D call TRBD2 (5 bases). V was trimmed by 7 bases and J by 4 bases, leaving 14 bases between them. Germline V lookup: CDR1 SGHRS, CDR2 YFSETQ. The CDR3 runs to 13 residues. CDR3 sequence (DNA): TGCGCCAGCGCGGGTGTGTACAGAGAGACCCAGTACTTC. Translation gives CASAGVYRETQYF.

This clonotype was seen more than once but under ten times. The CDR3 loop is CASSLTLTSTDTQYF. The CDR3 coding sequence is TGCGCCAGCAGCTTGACCCTAACTAGCACAGATACGCAGTATTTT. The chain joins TRBV5-1 to TRBJ2-3; D gene uncertain. The germline V gene has CDR1 SGHRS and CDR2 YFSETQ. The V and J ends lost 1 base and 0 bases respectively, with 9 bases between them. The CDR3 loop spans 15 amino acids. The full variable domain, its missing parts supplied by reference TRBV5-1 and TRBJ2-3, is KAGVTQTPRYLIKTRGQQVTLSCSPISGHRSVSWYQQTPGQGLQFLFEYFSETQRNKGNFPGRFSGRQFSNSRSEMNVSTLELGDSALYLCASSLTLTSTDTQYFGPGTRLTVL.

J is TRBJ1-1 and V is TRBV27; a weak D match, TRBD1 (5 bases). CDR3 size: 16 residues. V was trimmed by 5 bases and J by 1 base, leaving 17 bases between them. The germline CDR1 and CDR2 sequences are MNHEY and SMNVEV (reference sequence). The chain's CDR3 is CASSPLTGRQNTEAFF. CDR3 bases: TGTGCCAGCAGTCCGCTAACGGGACGGCAGAACACTGAAGCTTTCTTT.

This rearrangement joins TRBV2 to TRBJ2-1, with a possible D match to TRBD2 (6 bases). Deletions cut 8 bases from V and 2 bases from J, with 10 bases between. Germline CDR1 reads SNHLY; CDR2 reads FYNNEI. CDR3 length: 13 amino acids. The DNA for the CDR3 is TGTGCCAGCTCTAGCGAGGCCTACAATGAGCAGTTCTTC. This encodes CASSSEAYNEQFF.